A single sample gave rise to the 2 T cell receptor beta chains below, sequenced in a study of blood T cell repertoires in COVID-19. Libraries were prepared by immunoSEQ multiplex PCR; TCRdb keeps only in-frame clonotypes and omits some of them. Of tens of thousands of clones listed, roughly 89% are singletons. Sequenced material: peripheral blood. Source of these receptors: a human donor in a cohort sampled during active COVID-19.

Only one count was recorded for this clone. CDR3 region: CASSDAPTGGQPNEKLFF. The CDR3 DNA reads as TGCGCCAGCAGCGATGCCCCCACCGGGGGACAGCCTAATGAAAAACTGTTTTTT. The rearrangement joins TRBV4-3 to TRBJ1-4; 7 nucleotides match TRBD1. Germline V gene data show CDR1 as LGHNA and CDR2 as YSLEER. Trimming cost V 5 bases and J 3 bases; bases outside gene matches: 15. The CDR3 extends over 18 amino acids.

The chain combines TRBV10-3 with TRBJ1-1; 10 bases fit TRBD1. Germline V CDR1 and CDR2: ENHRY, SYGVKD. J was trimmed by 0 bases and V by 2 bases; bases with no gene match: 6. This CDR3 has 17 residues. The CDR3 protein is CAISESGTGVVNTEAFF. CDR3 DNA sequence: TGTGCCATCAGTGAGAGCGGGACAGGGGTGGTGAACACTGAAGCTTTCTTT.